The 22 T cell receptor beta chains below were found in one sample sequenced in a study of shared clonotypes between healthy human individuals. The method was immunoSEQ multiplex PCR; TCRdb's version includes in-frame clones alone and lacks a portion of them. The sample yields some 470,000 clones, about three quarters seen once. Input material: PBMCs. Every receptor here comes from a woman in her thirties or forties in good health. Some clones in this sample may be carry-over from other donors' samples.

This rearrangement joins TRBV7-9 to TRBJ2-3, with D possibly matching TRBD2 (5 bases). Germline CDR1 and CDR2: SEHNR and FQNEAQ (reference sequence). Trimming left V 4 bases short and J 6 bases short, with 14 bases between. The CDR3 contains 14 residues. The CDR3 protein is CASSSPGSQDTQYF. The CDR3 nucleotides read TGTGCCAGCAGCTCGCCGGGATCCCAGGATACGCAGTATTTT. The variable domain in full, completed from reference TRBV7-9 and TRBJ2-3, reads DTGVSQNPRHKITKRGQNVTFRCDPISEHNRLYWYRQTLGQGPEFLTYFQNEAQLEKSRLLSDRFSAERPKGSFSTLEIQRTEQGDSAMYLCASSSPGSQDTQYFGPGTRLTVL.

This chain uses TRBV9 with TRBJ2-7; D is undetermined. The germline V gene has CDR1 SGDLS and CDR2 YYNGEE. This CDR3 contains 14 residues. Trimming removed 0 bases at V and 0 bases at J, with 7 bases between. CDR3 coding DNA: TGTGCCAGCAGCGTAGATCAGAGCTCCTACGAGCAGTACTTC. Translated: CASSVDQSSYEQYF.

The V and J genes are TRBV18 and TRBJ2-1; 12 bases are a match to TRBD2. Looked up from germline, CDR1 is KGHSH and CDR2 is LQKENI. J was trimmed by 6 bases and V by 6 bases; bases with no gene match: 9. The CDR3 is 16 amino acids. This CDR3 reads CASSPTTSGSSNEQFF. The CDR3 DNA follows: TGTGCCAGCTCTCCAACGACTAGCGGGAGTTCCAATGAGCAGTTCTTC. The variable domain in full, with the rest retrieved from reference TRBV18 and TRBJ2-1, is NAGVMQNPRHLVRRRGQEARLRCSPMKGHSHVYWYRQLPEEGLKFMVYLQKENIIDESGMPKERFSAEFPKEGPSILRIQQVVRGDSAAYFCASSPTTSGSSNEQFFGPGTRLTVL.

V gene TRBV5-4 combines with J gene TRBJ2-4, with 7 nucleotides matching TRBD1. Germline-derived CDR1 and CDR2 are SGHNT and YYREEE (reference sequence). The CDR3 consists of 16 residues. The V and J ends lost 2 bases and 0 bases, in that order; junction bases with no gene match: 5. CDR3 coding DNA: TGTGCCAGCAGCTTTGACAGGGTGGGAGCCAAAAACATTCAGTACTTC. It yields the protein CASSFDRVGAKNIQYF.

This clone was observed at least ten times. The chain couples TRBV29-1 to TRBJ2-1, with TRBD1 matching 9 bases. Germline loops: CDR1 SQVTM, CDR2 ANQGSEA. V was clipped by 4 bases and J by 3 bases; unmatched bases: 7. The CDR3 loop spans 15 amino acids. The CDR3 reads CSVGSPGQGYNEQFF. Written as DNA, the CDR3 is TGCAGCGTTGGGTCTCCGGGACAGGGCTACAATGAGCAGTTCTTC.

The chain carries TRBV25-1 and TRBJ1-3; possibly TRBD1 for D (6 bases). The V end lost 11 bases, the J end lost 2 bases, and 16 bases lay between the germline ends. In germline, CDR1 is MGHDK, CDR2 SYGVNS. CDR3 size: 14 residues. The CDR3 here is CAAIGGAPGNTIYF. CDR3 sequence (DNA): TGTGCCGCCATTGGGGGGGCGCCTGGAAACACCATATATTTT. The complete variable domain, with remaining parts taken from reference TRBV25-1 and TRBJ1-3, reads EADIYQTPRYLVIGTGKKITLECSQTMGHDKMYWYQQDPGMELHLIHYSYGVNSTEKGDLSSESTVSRIRTEHFPLTLESARPSHTSQYLCAAIGGAPGNTIYFGEGSWLTVV.

This clone has only one observation. The likely explanation is a read error, given a far larger clone one base away. No conserved phenylalanine or tryptophan is present at the end of the CDR3, so a read error is the likely explanation. This rearrangement joins TRBV18 to TRBJ2-7; D remains ambiguous. V was trimmed by 4 bases and J by 1 base, leaving 11 bases between them. The CDR3 has 14 amino acids. Per the germline V gene, CDR1 is KGHSH and CDR2 is LQKENI. CDR3: CASSHMDGSYEQYL. CDR3 DNA: TGTGCCAGCTCACACATGGACGGATCCTACGAGCAGTACTTA.

On this clone itself: A single base separates this from a much larger clone, so it may be a read error. Additional DNA sequences in this sample encode the identical CDR3. This sequence joins TRBV20-1 and TRBJ2-7; D call uncertain. The germline V gene has CDR1 DFQATT and CDR2 SNEGSKA (reference sequence). The CDR3 runs to 11 residues. In DNA, the CDR3 is TGTAGTGTCCGGACCGCCTACGAGCAGTACTTC. This translates into CSVRTAYEQYF.

This clone was seen only a few times. V gene TRBV2 combines with J gene TRBJ2-3; no definite D call. Germline CDR1 SNHLY, CDR2 FYNNEI. CDR3 size: 12 residues. V dropped 7 bases and J dropped 1 base, with 6 bases sitting between them. CDR3 DNA sequence: TGTGCCAGCATGGTCGGCACAGATACGCAGTATTTT. Its protein is CASMVGTDTQYF.

The genes are TRBV18 and TRBJ2-1; D is unresolved. The CDR3 runs 15 residues. From germline, CDR1 is KGHSH and CDR2 LQKENI. V shed 6 bases and J shed 0 bases, with 12 bases lying between them. The chain's CDR3 is CASSALAASYNEQFF. CDR3 bases: TGTGCCAGCTCCGCTCTCGCGGCCTCCTACAATGAGCAGTTCTTC.

The genes are TRBV2 and TRBJ2-5; D not certain. There are 14 residues in the CDR3. V lost 6 bases and J 1 base, leaving 12 bases between the germline ends. CDR1 SNHLY and CDR2 FYNNEI come from the germline V gene. The CDR3 DNA sequence: TGTGCCAGCAGCGAACGACCCCCCCAAGAGACCCAGTACTTC. Amino acid sequence: CASSERPPQETQYF.

This chain connects TRBV30 to TRBJ1-5; D uncertain. Germline CDR1 reads GTSNPN; CDR2 reads SVGIG (reference sequence). V gave up 2 bases and J gave up 3 bases, with 8 bases separating them. This CDR3 region has 13 residues. The CDR3 sequence is CAWSMGNNQPQHF. CDR3 DNA sequence: TGTGCCTGGAGTATGGGCAACAATCAGCCCCAGCATTTT.

This clone came up a few times. V and J are TRBV29-1 and TRBJ2-3; D may be TRBD1 (5 bases). V was trimmed by 7 bases and J by 12 bases, leaving 20 bases between them. From germline, CDR1 is SQVTM and CDR2 ANQGSEA. The CDR3 spans 12 residues. The CDR3 reads CSGSSRVGEQYF. For the CDR3, the DNA is TGCAGCGGCAGTTCCAGGGTCGGCGAACAGTATTTT.

The chain uses TRBV9 and TRBJ2-1; D remains unclear. This CDR3 spans 14 amino acids. The germline V and J ends were trimmed by 4 bases and 5 bases, with 13 bases remaining between them. CDR1 SGDLS and CDR2 YYNGEE come from the germline V gene. CDR3 residues: CASSPQVGNNEQFF. The CDR3 nucleotides are TGTGCCAGCAGCCCCCAAGTGGGGAACAATGAGCAGTTCTTC.

V and J are TRBV5-4 and TRBJ2-5; 12 bases are shared with TRBD2. Germline V lookup: CDR1 SGHNT, CDR2 YYREEE (reference sequence). V dropped 4 bases and J dropped 2; count of bases not matched to a gene: 9. The CDR3 covers 17 residues. The CDR3 bases are TGTGCCAGCAGCCGGACTAGCGGGATGTTTAGACAAGAGACCCAGTACTTC. This gives the protein CASSRTSGMFRQETQYF.

The V call is TRBV2, the J call TRBJ2-7; D ambiguous. Germline CDR1 reads SNHLY; CDR2 reads FYNNEI. V was cut by 6 bases and J by 5 bases, with 11 bases left in between. CDR3 size: 12 residues. CDR3 DNA sequence: TGTGCCAGCAGCCCCGGGTTGCACGAGCAGTACTTC. Its translation is CASSPGLHEQYF.

V usage is TRBV11-2 and J usage is TRBJ2-7; perhaps TRBD1 as D (5 bases). Trimming took off 0 bases at V and 4 bases at J, with 13 bases between the two ends. CDR1 SGHAT and CDR2 FQNNGV come from the germline V gene. The CDR3 has 15 residues. CDR3 loop: CASSLDSQGFYEQYF. CDR3 in DNA: TGTGCCAGCAGCTTAGATTCTCAGGGTTTTTACGAGCAGTACTTC. Supplemented by reference TRBV11-2 and TRBJ2-7, the full variable domain reads EAGVAQSPRYKIIEKRQSVAFWCNPISGHATLYWYQQILGQGPKLLIQFQNNGVVDDSQLPKDRFSAERLKGVDSTLKIQPAKLEDSAVYLCASSLDSQGFYEQYFGPGTRLTVT.

The V gene is TRBV11-2, the J gene TRBJ2-7; weak D call: TRBD1 (6 bases). This CDR3 is 14 amino acids long. Trimming pared 7 bases from V and 3 bases from J, leaving 16 bases between. Per germline, CDR1 SGHAT and CDR2 FQNNGV. Written as DNA, the CDR3 is TGTGCCAGCACGGAAACCGGGACAAACTACGAGCAGTACTTC. Its protein product is CASTETGTNYEQYF.

This clone was seen many times. The V and J genes are TRBV16 and TRBJ1-4; D remains unclear. The CDR3 loop spans 16 amino acids. Trimming removed 5 bases from V and 4 bases from J, with 17 bases in between. Germline loops: CDR1 KGHSY, CDR2 FQNENV. DNA of the CDR3: TGTGCCAGCAGCTCGCCGGGGTCTAACCTTAATGAAAAACTGTTTTTT. Amino acids: CASSSPGSNLNEKLFF.

In DNA, the CDR3 is TGTGCCAGCAGGCGCGGTATATCCACCGGGGAGCTGTTTTTT. Protein sequence: CASRRGISTGELFF. The chain couples TRBV7-2 to TRBJ2-2; D call uncertain. The CDR3 totals 14 residues. V was shortened by 6 bases and J by 4 bases, with 12 bases between the two germline ends. Germline V CDR1 and CDR2: SGHTA, FQGNSA.

V usage is TRBV29-1 and J usage is TRBJ2-3; the match to TRBD2 covers 15 bases. Germline-derived CDR1 and CDR2 are SQVTM and ANQGSEA. The CDR3 contains 17 residues. J gave up 3 bases and V 3 bases, and 7 bases lay outside the gene matches. This CDR3 reads CSVDHGTSGRTTDTQYF. Here the CDR3 DNA reads TGCAGCGTTGACCACGGGACTAGCGGGAGGACTACAGATACGCAGTATTTT.

The chain couples TRBV7-7 to TRBJ2-5; a weak D match, TRBD1 (5 bases). From germline, CDR1 is SSHAT and CDR2 FNYEAQ (reference sequence). Trimming removed 4 bases at V and 0 bases at J, with 9 bases between. The CDR3 runs 14 residues. The CDR3 DNA reads as TGTGCCAGCAGCTCGACAGAGTACCAAGAGACCCAGTACTTC. Translation gives CASSSTEYQETQYF.